The clone carrying this T cell receptor beta chain was seen ten or more times. Reasons for excluding patients were uncontrolled infection, other autoimmune disease, pregnancy or lactation. RNA transcripts were the template for amplifying TCR beta CDR3 regions. TCR CDR3 regions were first amplified by RT-PCR with HTBI primers. Each CDR3 protein is one row after TCRdb ran MiXCR on the multiplex PCR reads. Altogether 300,000 to 450,000 distinct CDR3 sequences are present, roughly 15% being singletons, with the ten largest covering approximately 30%. The ends lost 4 bases at V and 4 bases at J; junction bases unmatched: 13. CDR1 is SNHLY and CDR2 is FYNNEI in the germline V gene. The CDR3 is 18 residues long. This record belongs to a study of T cells in Graves' hyperthyroidism and ophthalmopathy.

Sequencing input: blood. The receptor's source is a woman aged 25 to 39 with Graves' hyperthyroidism that later progressed to Graves' ophthalmopathy. J is TRBJ1-6 and V is TRBV2, with 7 bases that match TRBD1. As DNA, the CDR3 is TGTGCCAGCAGTGCTAGACGGACAGGAAGCACTTATAATTCACCCCTCCACTTT. Residues: CASSARRTGSTYNSPLHF.